This TCR beta chain was identified during a study of T cells in Graves' hyperthyroidism and ophthalmopathy. General study results and limits: Blood also showed most of the thyroid clonotypes that were expanded above 0.001.

It was RNA transcripts that yielded the amplified TCR beta CDR3 regions. A first-round RT-PCR of the TCR CDR3 used the HTBI primer set. TCRdb ran MiXCR on the multiplex PCR reads and lists one entry per CDR3 protein. There are about 350,000 distinct CDR3 sequences in the sample; over 15% occur only once, and around 3.6% lies in the top ten. Points on this clonotype: The target antigen is unknown.

In germline, CDR1 is LGHDT, CDR2 YNNKEL (reference sequence). CDR3 length equals 12 residues. With 4 bases clipped from V and 10 bases from J, the junction kept 5 bases outside the gene matches. This chain connects TRBV3-1 to TRBJ1-1; the match to TRBD1 covers 8 bases. The TCR was taken from a woman under 30 with Graves' hyperthyroidism. Source material: blood. The CDR3 bases are TGTGCCAGCAGCCTACAGGGGGTGGTAGCTTTCTTT. The encoded protein is CASSLQGVVAFF.